These 32 T cell receptor beta chains share one sample of origin, sequenced in a study of CD8+CD57+ T cells in acquired aplastic anemia (dated by TCRdb to the late 2010s). Flow cytometry had shown CD8+CD57+ cell expansion in the patients selected for sequencing. TCRdb lists the instrument as Illumina HiSeq 2000. TCR beta VDJ combination and CDR3 sequence profiling used genomic DNA as the template. TCRdb ran its own pipeline on the public reads, namely fastp trimming at Q25 and MiXCR clone calling, and kept in-frame beta chains. Every CDR3 protein is listed once, alongside the most common genes and DNA of its rows. This sample comprises 150,000 or so distinct CDR3 sequences, about 50% of them detected only once. The ten top clones hold about 31% of the sample. The specimen sequenced was sorted CD4+, CD8+, or CD8+CD57+ T cells (not recorded which) from PBMCs. These receptors were collected from a human donor with aplastic anemia.

CDR3 sequence (DNA): TGTGCCAGCAGTGAAGAGGCAGTTGAAGCTTTCTTT. Translation: CASSEEAVEAFF. V usage is TRBV2 and J usage is TRBJ1-1, with D hard to call. Germline loops: CDR1 SNHLY, CDR2 FYNNEI. The CDR3 is made up of 12 amino acids. Trimming took 1 base from V and 7 from J, leaving 7 bases between them.

This chain connects TRBV11-2 to TRBJ2-1, with TRBD1 identical over 9 bases. The CDR3 is made up of 15 amino acids. Germline V gives CDR1 SGHAT, CDR2 FQNNGV. The junction had 7 bases not matched to a gene; V was cut back by 6 bases and J by 4 bases. This chain's CDR3 is CASRTLGTGYNEQFF. In DNA, the CDR3 is TGTGCCAGCAGAACTTTAGGGACAGGGTACAATGAGCAGTTCTTC. Drawing the rest from reference TRBV11-2 and TRBJ2-1, the complete variable domain is EAGVAQSPRYKIIEKRQSVAFWCNPISGHATLYWYQQILGQGPKLLIQFQNNGVVDDSQLPKDRFSAERLKGVDSTLKIQPAKLEDSAVYLCASRTLGTGYNEQFFGPGTRLTVL.

This clonotype appeared once. V usage is TRBV5-4 and J usage is TRBJ2-7, with D unresolved. There are 13 residues in the CDR3. Looked up from germline, CDR1 is SGHNT and CDR2 is YYREEE (reference sequence). V dropped 1 base and J dropped 3 bases, with 8 bases sitting between them. This CDR3 reads CASSLSSHYEQYF. CDR3 nucleotide sequence: TGTGCCAGCAGCTTGTCATCGCACTACGAGCAGTACTTC.

This clonotype was counted between two and nine times. The chain recombines TRBV5-1 with TRBJ2-7; 8 bases fit TRBD2. Trimming took 0 bases from V and 7 from J; bases not matched to a gene: 12. CDR1 and CDR2 from the germline V gene are SGHRS and YFSETQ. The CDR3 is 16 residues long. The CDR3 DNA sequence: TGCGCCAGCAGCTTGGAAACGGGAGGGCCAGGTTTTGAGCAGTACTTC. This translates into CASSLETGGPGFEQYF. The complete variable domain, with remaining parts taken from reference TRBV5-1 and TRBJ2-7, reads KAGVTQTPRYLIKTRGQQVTLSCSPISGHRSVSWYQQTPGQGLQFLFEYFSETQRNKGNFPGRFSGRQFSNSRSEMNVSTLELGDSALYLCASSLETGGPGFEQYFGPGTRLTVT.

This clonotype was observed a handful of times. V gene TRBV6-5 combines with J gene TRBJ1-6, with 9 bases fitting TRBD1. The trim removed 0 bases at V and 11 bases at J, leaving 11 bases unmatched. The CDR3 sequence is 17 residues long. Per the germline V gene, CDR1 is MNHEY and CDR2 is SVGAGI. CDR3 bases: TGTGCCAGCAGTTACTCTCTCGACAGGGGGGCAAATACACCCCTCCACTTT. Amino acid sequence: CASSYSLDRGANTPLHF.

The chain carries TRBV29-1 and TRBJ2-3, with 7 bases lining up with TRBD1. V lost 8 bases and J lost 1; bases outside the gene matches: 6. Germline CDR1 reads SQVTM; CDR2 reads ANQGSEA. This CDR3 has 13 amino acids. CDR3 sequence reads: CSLGDSRTDTQYF. The CDR3, as DNA: TGCAGCTTGGGGGACAGTCGCACAGATACGCAGTATTTT.

At least ten counts were recorded for this clonotype. The chain couples TRBV5-1 to TRBJ2-3, with D possibly being TRBD2 (6 bases). Germline V gene lookup returns CDR1 SGHRS and CDR2 YFSETQ. The CDR3 runs 16 residues. Trimming took off 0 bases at V and 0 bases at J, with 11 bases between the two ends. This CDR3 is CASSLEAGTSTDTQYF. In nucleotides, the CDR3 is TGCGCCAGCAGCTTGGAAGCGGGCACTAGCACAGATACGCAGTATTTT.

This clonotype was found a few times. The chain employs TRBV10-3 and TRBJ1-1, with D perhaps TRBD1 (5 bases). This CDR3 region has 13 residues. Trimming removed 7 bases from V and 0 bases from J, with 9 bases in between. From germline, CDR1 is ENHRY and CDR2 SYGVKD. As DNA, the CDR3 is TGTGCCATCAATTCAGGGATGAACACTGAAGCTTTCTTT. It is translated as CAINSGMNTEAFF.

There are many counts of this clonotype. The rearrangement links TRBV29-1 to TRBJ2-5, with TRBD1 as a possible D gene (5 bases). Germline CDR1 reads SQVTM; CDR2 reads ANQGSEA. The V gene lost 3 bases and the J gene lost 5 bases, with 10 bases spanning the gap. The CDR3 totals 12 residues. The CDR3 DNA reads as TGCAGCGTTGAGGGGCAGGATGAGACCCAGTACTTC. Its protein is CSVEGQDETQYF. Filled out from reference TRBV29-1 and TRBJ2-5, the complete variable domain reads SAVISQKPSRDICQRGTSLTIQCQVDSQVTMMFWYRQQPGQSLTLIATANQGSEATYESGFVIDKFPISRPNLTFSTLTVSNMSPEDSSIYLCSVEGQDETQYFGPGTRLLVL.

This clonotype was recorded at least ten times. The chain carries TRBV7-9 and TRBJ2-1; unclear D gene. V was cut by 8 bases and J by 8 bases, with 19 bases left in between. There are 14 residues in the CDR3. Germline V CDR1 and CDR2: SEHNR, FQNEAQ (reference sequence). CDR3 DNA: TGTGCCAGCCTACGGGCGGTCGTGGACGATGAGCAGTTCTTC. Amino acid sequence: CASLRAVVDDEQFF.

This clonotype was observed a handful of times. This chain uses TRBV6-1 with TRBJ2-1; D may match TRBD1 or TRBD2 (5 bases each). Looked up from germline, CDR1 is MNHNS and CDR2 is SASEGT. The CDR3 contains 14 residues. The germline V and J ends were trimmed by 5 bases and 4 bases, with 12 bases remaining between them. In DNA form, the CDR3 reads TGTGCCAGCAGTATCGGCGAGGGGTACAATGAGCAGTTCTTC. This sequence encodes CASSIGEGYNEQFF.

In this sample, this clonotype turned up once. This chain joins TRBV11-2 and TRBJ2-1; D gene unclear. The V gene lost 3 bases and the J gene lost 0 bases, with 9 bases spanning the gap. Per germline, CDR1 SGHAT and CDR2 FQNNGV. This CDR3 has 15 amino acids. CDR3 sequence (DNA): TGTGCCAGCAGCTTGCTTCGGAGCTCCTACAATGAGCAGTTCTTC. Its translation: CASSLLRSSYNEQFF. The full variable domain, with the rest looked up from reference TRBV11-2 and TRBJ2-1, is EAGVAQSPRYKIIEKRQSVAFWCNPISGHATLYWYQQILGQGPKLLIQFQNNGVVDDSQLPKDRFSAERLKGVDSTLKIQPAKLEDSAVYLCASSLLRSSYNEQFFGPGTRLTVL.

This clonotype was seen a few times. This chain uses TRBV27 with TRBJ1-2, with D possibly being TRBD1 (5 bases). The V gene lost 5 bases and the J gene lost 2 bases, with 21 bases spanning the gap. The CDR3 has 17 residues. Germline V gene lookup returns CDR1 MNHEY and CDR2 SMNVEV (reference sequence). The CDR3 protein is CASSPTWDLLKNYGYTF. The CDR3 coding sequence is TGTGCCAGCAGTCCGACATGGGACTTACTGAAGAACTATGGCTACACCTTC.

This clonotype was observed at least ten times. V usage is TRBV9 and J usage is TRBJ2-2; possibly TRBD2 for D (7 bases). The CDR3 length is 15 residues. Germline CDR1 is SGDLS and CDR2 is YYNGEE. Trimming cost V 1 base and J 5 bases, with 12 bases left between them. The CDR3 is CASSVRGAGTGELFF. The CDR3 nucleotides are TGTGCCAGCAGCGTACGGGGGGCAGGGACCGGGGAGCTGTTTTTT.

The chain carries TRBV7-8 and TRBJ1-6; 7 bases line up with TRBD1. Looked up from germline, CDR1 is SGHVS and CDR2 is FQNEAQ. Trimming took 3 bases from V and 7 from J; bases not matched to a gene: 3. The CDR3 is 14 amino acids. The CDR3 nucleotides are TGTGCCAGCAGCTTCAGGGACAGAAATTCACCCCTCCACTTT. It specifies CASSFRDRNSPLHF.

The chain links TRBV10-3 to TRBJ1-5; D call uncertain. Germline assignment: CDR1 ENHRY and CDR2 SYGVKD. V lost 10 bases and J 4 bases, leaving 14 bases between the germline ends. The CDR3 contains 13 residues. CDR3 nucleotide sequence: TGTGCCAGTAGTAGGTCGGAGAATCAGCCCCAGCATTTT. Amino acids: CASSRSENQPQHF.

This clonotype was observed once. No conserved phenylalanine or tryptophan ends this CDR3, so it is likely a read error. This chain joins TRBV7-2 and TRBJ2-3; 7 bases match TRBD1. The CDR3 sequence is 14 residues long. The ends lost 1 base at V and 9 bases at J; junction bases unmatched: 7. Per the germline V gene, CDR1 is SGHTA and CDR2 is FQGNSA. CDR3: CASSLGRTGDTQYL. CDR3 DNA: TGTGCCAGCAGCTTAGGCAGGACAGGCGACACGCAGTATTTG.

The chain recombines TRBV20-1 with TRBJ1-1; D might be TRBD1 (6 bases). The germline V gene has CDR1 DFQATT and CDR2 SNEGSKA (reference sequence). The CDR3 is made up of 14 amino acids. V was trimmed by 4 bases and J by 0 bases, leaving 12 bases between them. The CDR3 is CSATVRDMNTEAFF. The CDR3 coding sequence is TGCAGTGCTACCGTCCGGGACATGAACACTGAAGCTTTCTTT.

This clonotype was detected many times. The chain combines TRBV14 with TRBJ2-7; D not resolved. This CDR3 is 17 amino acids long. V shed 1 base and J shed 0 bases, with 16 bases lying between them. CDR1 and CDR2 (germline): SGHDN, FVKESK. The CDR3 DNA follows: TGTGCCAGCAGCCAAGTTACGGCCCAGGAGCCCTCCTACGAGCAGTACTTC. This encodes CASSQVTAQEPSYEQYF.

This clonotype was counted many times. The chain employs TRBV3-1 and TRBJ2-7, with unresolved D. V lost 0 bases and J lost 3, with 6 bases in between. Germline CDR1 is LGHDT and CDR2 is YNNKEL (reference sequence). The CDR3 runs 13 residues. The CDR3 sequence is CASSQDESYEQYF. DNA for the CDR3: TGTGCCAGCAGCCAAGATGAGAGCTACGAGCAGTACTTC.

This clonotype was picked up a small number of times. The rearrangement uses TRBV7-9 and TRBJ1-1; D is possibly TRBD1 (5 bases). This CDR3 spans 12 amino acids. Trimming cost V 1 base and J 6 bases, with 6 bases left between them. Germline CDR1 SEHNR, CDR2 FQNEAQ (reference sequence). CDR3 residues: CASSLGQPEAFF. The CDR3 region has the DNA TGTGCCAGCAGCTTAGGACAGCCTGAAGCTTTCTTT.

A remark on this clonotype: At one boundary the junction diverges from the germline segment, which might be a read error. The chain links TRBV10-2 to TRBJ2-7, with D possibly matching TRBD1 (6 bases). The CDR3 spans 14 residues. Looked up from germline, CDR1 is WSHSY and CDR2 is SAAADI. Here the CDR3 DNA reads TGTGCCATCAGCCGGGACACTTTCTCCTACGAGCAGCACTTC. Translating it yields CAISRDTFSYEQHF.

The J gene is TRBJ2-7, the V gene TRBV19; possibly TRBD1 for D (5 bases). The V gene lost 3 bases and the J gene lost 4 bases, with 22 bases spanning the gap. The germline gives CDR1 LNHDA, CDR2 SQIVND (reference sequence). This CDR3 is 17 amino acids long. The CDR3: CASSMGSDSTIPYEQYF. Here the CDR3 DNA reads TGTGCCAGTAGTATGGGTTCCGACAGCACCATCCCTTACGAGCAGTACTTC. The full variable domain, rest sourced from reference TRBV19 and TRBJ2-7, is DGGITQSPKYLFRKEGQNVTLSCEQNLNHDAMYWYRQDPGQGLRLIYYSQIVNDFQKGDIAEGYSVSREKKESFPLTVTSAQKNPTAFYLCASSMGSDSTIPYEQYFGPGTRLTVT.

The table lists this clonotype with many counts. The chain employs TRBV6-2 or TRBV6-3 and TRBJ1-1; weak D call: TRBD1 (5 bases). The length of the CDR3 is 11 residues. V lost 8 bases and J 4 bases, leaving 8 bases between the germline ends. Germline CDR1 MNHEY, CDR2 SVGEGT. The CDR3 is CASGHRTEAFF. Here the CDR3 DNA reads TGTGCCAGCGGACACCGCACTGAAGCTTTCTTT.

This clonotype was counted many times. The chain uses TRBV19 and TRBJ1-4, with TRBD1 matching over 8 bases. CDR1 is LNHDA and CDR2 is SQIVND in the germline V gene (reference sequence). V was pared by 3 bases and J by 4 bases, with 7 bases of the junction left unmatched. The CDR3 runs to 16 residues. CDR3 bases: TGTGCCAGTAGTATTATCGGCAGGGGGCGTAATGAAAAACTGTTTTTT. Protein product: CASSIIGRGRNEKLFF. The full variable domain, in which reference TRBV19 and TRBJ1-4 provide the parts outside the CDR3, is DGGITQSPKYLFRKEGQNVTLSCEQNLNHDAMYWYRQDPGQGLRLIYYSQIVNDFQKGDIAEGYSVSREKKESFPLTVTSAQKNPTAFYLCASSIIGRGRNEKLFFGSGTQLSVL.

There are a few counts of this clonotype. The chain combines TRBV18 with TRBJ2-3; the D gene is possibly TRBD1 (5 bases). The CDR3 totals 12 residues. Germline loops: CDR1 KGHSH, CDR2 LQKENI. Trimming shortened V by 6 bases and J by 5 bases, and 9 bases separated the two germline ends. In DNA form, the CDR3 reads TGTGCCAGCTCGGCGGACAAAGATACGCAGTATTTT. Translating gives CASSADKDTQYF.

This clonotype has a single count. This chain joins TRBV7-3 and TRBJ2-3, with TRBD2 matching over 15 bases. The CDR3 has 13 residues. From germline, CDR1 is SGHTA and CDR2 FQGTGA. Trimming took 8 bases from V and 6 from J; bases not matched to a gene: 0. CDR3: CASGTSGGDTQYF. DNA for the CDR3: TGTGCCAGCGGGACTAGCGGGGGGGATACGCAGTATTTT.

This clonotype was detected many times. The rearrangement links TRBV9 to TRBJ2-3, with D perhaps TRBD2 (6 bases). Between the trimmed V and J ends, which lost 4 bases and 6 bases, there was a span of 21 bases. CDR1 SGDLS and CDR2 YYNGEE come from the germline V gene. This CDR3 comprises 16 residues. The DNA for the CDR3 is TGTGCCAGCAGCCCTCTCGGTACTAGCTGGAGGGATACGCAGTATTTT. Protein product: CASSPLGTSWRDTQYF.

This clonotype was seen many times. The chain employs TRBV5-6 and TRBJ2-1, with 8 bases lining up with TRBD2. Germline V gene lookup returns CDR1 SGHDT and CDR2 YYEEEE. The CDR3 totals 15 residues. Germline trimming cut 3 bases from V and 10 bases from J; bases unmatched to any gene: 12. The CDR3 bases are TGTGCCAGCAGCTCCTCCCCCGGGACTAGTGGCGAGCAGTTCTTC. It is translated as CASSSSPGTSGEQFF.

Comment on this clonotype: This could be a read error, since a much larger clone is one nucleotide away. The rearrangement links TRBV9 to TRBJ2-7; TRBD2 matches 7 bases. The CDR3 totals 15 residues. Germline V gene sequence: CDR1 SGDLS, CDR2 YYNGEE. CDR3 loop: CAGSQRSGNSYEQYF. The CDR3 DNA follows: TGTGCCGGCAGCCAACGGAGCGGGAACTCCTACGAGCAGTACTTC.

Many counts were recorded for this clonotype. The chain employs TRBV11-2 and TRBJ2-1, with 10 bases lining up with TRBD2. There are 19 residues in the CDR3. CDR1 and CDR2 (germline): SGHAT, FQNNGV. V was pared by 1 base and J by 6 bases, with 15 bases of the junction left unmatched. The CDR3 nucleotides are TGTGCCAGCAGCTTAGTTGGACTAGCGGATCTGATACTTACCAATGAGCAGTTCTTC. Amino acids: CASSLVGLADLILTNEQFF.

Only a few counts were recorded for this clonotype. This sequence joins TRBV27 and TRBJ2-6; D remains unclear. V was shortened by 2 bases and J by 5 bases, with 4 bases between the two germline ends. Germline values: CDR1 MNHEY, CDR2 SMNVEV (reference sequence). There are 13 residues in the CDR3. CDR3 in amino acids: CASSLGWANVLTF. CDR3 nucleotides: TGTGCCAGCAGTTTAGGTTGGGCCAACGTCCTGACTTTC.